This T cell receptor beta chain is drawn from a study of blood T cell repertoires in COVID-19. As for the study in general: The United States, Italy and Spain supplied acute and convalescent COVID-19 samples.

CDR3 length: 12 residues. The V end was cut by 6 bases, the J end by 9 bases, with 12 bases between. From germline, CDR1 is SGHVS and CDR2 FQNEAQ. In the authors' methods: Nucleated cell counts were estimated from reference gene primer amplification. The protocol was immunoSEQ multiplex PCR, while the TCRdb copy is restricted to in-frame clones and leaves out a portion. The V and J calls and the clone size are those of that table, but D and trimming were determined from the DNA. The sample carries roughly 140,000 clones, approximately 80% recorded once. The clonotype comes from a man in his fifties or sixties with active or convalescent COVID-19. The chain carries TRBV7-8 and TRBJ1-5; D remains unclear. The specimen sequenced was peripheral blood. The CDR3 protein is CASRMDRGPQHF. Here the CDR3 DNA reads TGTGCCAGCAGGATGGACCGGGGGCCCCAGCATTTT.